This passage covers 20 T cell receptor beta chains from one sample sequenced in a study of blood T cell repertoires in COVID-19. Profiling relied on immunoSEQ multiplex PCR, and the TCRdb table lists in-frame clones only, not all of them. Of about 170,000 clones detected, approximately 88% appear once; the ten largest clones hold roughly 1.5%. Sequenced sample: peripheral blood. Receptors originate from a woman aged 45-65 years with acute or convalescent COVID-19.

The rearrangement links TRBV30 to TRBJ1-6; D is ambiguous. Trimming removed 2 bases from V and 7 bases from J, with 15 bases in between. The CDR3 runs 15 residues. Germline CDR1 reads GTSNPN; CDR2 reads SVGIG (reference sequence). CDR3: CAWSFKVRGNSPLHF. DNA for the CDR3: TGTGCCTGGAGTTTTAAGGTCCGGGGAAATTCACCCCTCCACTTT.

This chain connects TRBV13 to TRBJ2-3; D not resolved. Trimming removed 4 bases at V and 3 bases at J, with 11 bases between. Germline CDR1 is PRHDT and CDR2 is FYEKMQ (reference sequence). This CDR3 is 14 amino acids long. The CDR3: CASSSPVLTDTQYF. The CDR3 nucleotides read TGTGCCAGCAGCTCTCCAGTATTGACAGATACGCAGTATTTT.

This chain connects TRBV30 to TRBJ1-3; no clear D. Between the trimmed V and J ends, which lost 0 bases and 1 base, there was a span of 7 bases. Germline assignment: CDR1 GTSNPN and CDR2 SVGIG (reference sequence). The CDR3 is made up of 14 amino acids. The CDR3 here is CAWSVGLSGNTIYF. The CDR3 DNA reads as TGTGCCTGGAGTGTGGGCCTATCTGGAAACACCATATATTTT.

This clone was detected once. The rearrangement links TRBV4-3 to TRBJ2-7; 7 bases align to TRBD1. The CDR3 extends over 17 amino acids. Looked up from germline, CDR1 is LGHNA and CDR2 is YSLEER. Trimming removed 3 bases from V and 1 base from J; junction bases left unmatched: 12. The DNA of the CDR3 is TGCGCCAGCAGCCAGGGGAGCCGGGACAGATCTTCCTACGAGCAGTACTTC. Residues: CASSQGSRDRSSYEQYF.

The V and J genes are TRBV5-1 and TRBJ2-1, with 8 bases matching TRBD2. The CDR3 is made up of 15 amino acids. V dropped 2 bases and J dropped 7; count of bases not matched to a gene: 8. Per the germline V gene, CDR1 is SGHRS and CDR2 is YFSETQ. The CDR3 loop is CASSFQAGDGNEQFF. DNA of the CDR3: TGCGCCAGCAGCTTTCAAGCGGGAGATGGAAATGAGCAGTTCTTC.

Worth noting for this clone: Other DNA sequences in this sample translate to the same CDR3. V is TRBV24-1 and J is TRBJ1-2; 10 nucleotides align to TRBD1. The ends lost 5 bases at V and 8 bases at J; junction bases unmatched: 7. This CDR3 is built from 14 residues. The V gene's germline CDR1 is KGHDR and CDR2 SFDVKD. The CDR3 nucleotides read TGTGCCACCAGTGCGGAGGGACAGGGGTTGGGCTACACCTTC. Translated, it gives CATSAEGQGLGYTF.

The rearrangement uses TRBV10-2 and TRBJ1-4; the D gene is possibly TRBD1 (6 bases). CDR1 is WSHSY, CDR2 SAAADI, per germline. This CDR3 has 14 amino acids. Between the trimmed V and J ends, which lost 6 bases and 2 bases, there was a span of 10 bases. The CDR3: CASRGTSTNEKLFF. The CDR3 DNA follows: TGCGCCAGCAGGGGGACAAGCACTAATGAAAAACTGTTTTTT.

J is TRBJ2-7 and V is TRBV30; 7 bases line up with TRBD1. Looked up from germline, CDR1 is GTSNPN and CDR2 is SVGIG (reference sequence). This CDR3 contains 13 residues. The junction had 9 bases not matched to a gene; V was cut back by 8 bases and J by 2 bases. The CDR3 reads CALGGRVAYEQYF. CDR3 nucleotides: TGTGCCCTAGGGGGCAGGGTCGCCTACGAGCAGTACTTC.

The chain recombines TRBV5-6 with TRBJ2-2, with TRBD2 identical over 7 bases. Losses at the gene ends were 4 bases for V and 6 bases for J; bases not matched to a gene: 3. CDR1 SGHDT and CDR2 YYEEEE come from the germline V gene. CDR3 length equals 13 residues. As DNA, the CDR3 is TGTGCCAGCAGCCTCGGGGGGTCCGGGGAGCTGTTTTTT. Encoded protein: CASSLGGSGELFF.

The chain couples TRBV30 to TRBJ1-2, with D hard to call. This CDR3 has 15 amino acids. Germline V gives CDR1 GTSNPN, CDR2 SVGIG (reference sequence). V gave up 5 bases and J gave up 4 bases, with 20 bases separating them. This CDR3 reads CAWRDPLGLGYGYTF. The CDR3 DNA reads TGTGCCTGGCGCGACCCGCTAGGACTTGGCTATGGCTACACCTTC.

This clone was seen a handful of times. V and J are TRBV5-4 and TRBJ1-2; TRBD1 matches 9 bases. J lost 7 bases, V lost 2 bases, and 9 bases had no gene match. Germline-derived CDR1 and CDR2 are SGHNT and YYREEE (reference sequence). This CDR3 region has 15 residues. The CDR3 region is CASSFPGQGVAGYTF. CDR3 nucleotides: TGTGCCAGCAGCTTCCCGGGACAGGGAGTCGCTGGCTACACCTTC.

This clone was observed a handful of times. This CDR3 is CASSPAGGAHGYTF. The CDR3 DNA reads as TGCGCCAGCAGCCCCGCCGGGGGGGCACATGGCTACACCTTC. The gene calls are TRBV10-2 and TRBJ1-2; possibly TRBD1 for D (6 bases). Germline assignment: CDR1 WSHSY and CDR2 SAAADI. The CDR3 runs to 14 residues. V was pared by 6 bases and J by 6 bases, with 17 bases between.

The J gene is TRBJ1-2, the V gene TRBV3-1 (or the pseudogene TRBV3-2); D is uncertain. With 4 bases removed from V and 4 bases from J, the gap between germline ends came to 13 bases. CDR3 length equals 14 residues. The V gene's germline CDR1 is LGHDT and CDR2 YNNKEL (reference sequence). The CDR3 coding sequence is TGTGCCAGCAGCCCCGGGCGGGCGGGCTATGGCTACACCTTC. Its protein product is CASSPGRAGYGYTF.

This clone was observed a few times. This rearrangement joins TRBV19 to TRBJ1-2; TRBD1 matches at 8 bases. The CDR3 sequence is 13 residues long. V shed 4 bases and J 3 bases; nucleotides not matched to a gene: 1. Germline-derived CDR1 and CDR2 are LNHDA and SQIVND (reference sequence). The CDR3 is CASSKDRDYGYTF. The CDR3 DNA reads TGTGCCAGTAGTAAGGACAGGGACTATGGCTACACCTTC.

As DNA, the CDR3 is TGTGCCAGCTCACCATCTAGACAGGGTCCCAGCACAGATACGCAGTATTTT. Its translation is CASSPSRQGPSTDTQYF. The J gene is TRBJ2-3, the V gene TRBV18, with 7 bases that match TRBD1. CDR1 KGHSH and CDR2 LQKENI come from the germline V gene. This CDR3 is built from 17 residues. Trimming at V came to 2 bases and at J to 0 bases, leaving 8 bases not matched to a gene.

This clone turned up a few times. This chain connects TRBV19 to TRBJ1-2, with a possible D match to TRBD1 (5 bases). There are 16 residues in the CDR3. V shed 4 bases and J shed 2 bases, with 17 bases lying between them. Germline CDR1 is LNHDA and CDR2 is SQIVND (reference sequence). CDR3 nucleotides: TGTGCCAGTAGTACCCCTCAGGGCAGTACCAACTATGGCTACACCTTC. Its protein product is CASSTPQGSTNYGYTF.

The table lists this clone with a count of one. The CDR3: CASSLDLSSGRERNEQFF. Written as DNA, the CDR3 is TGTGCCAGCAGCTTAGATTTGTCTAGCGGGCGAGAGCGGAATGAGCAGTTCTTC. This chain links TRBV11-3 with TRBJ2-1; 8 bases are shared with TRBD2. Trimming at V came to 0 bases and at J to 7 bases, leaving 14 bases not matched to a gene. Germline-derived CDR1 and CDR2 are SGHNT and YENEEA. The length of the CDR3 is 18 residues.

This clone was seen only once. The chain is built from TRBV3-1 (or the pseudogene TRBV3-2) and TRBJ1-2, with 7 bases lining up with TRBD1. V dropped 1 base and J dropped 4; count of bases not matched to a gene: 12. This CDR3 has 17 residues. Germline V gene lookup returns CDR1 LGHDT and CDR2 YNNKEL (reference sequence). CDR3 in amino acids: CASSQVPLRQGRYGYTF. As DNA, the CDR3 is TGTGCCAGCAGCCAAGTTCCTTTGCGACAGGGACGCTATGGCTACACCTTC.

The CDR3 sequence: CASSPRLATYNEQFF. The CDR3 coding sequence is TGTGCCAGCAGCCCGCGACTAGCCACCTACAATGAGCAGTTCTTC. This rearrangement joins TRBV9 to TRBJ2-1; 7 nucleotides align to TRBD2. This CDR3 is built from 15 residues. The junction had 6 bases not matched to a gene; V was cut back by 4 bases and J by 2 bases. The germline V gene encodes CDR1 SGDLS and CDR2 YYNGEE.

This clone was detected only once. This chain joins TRBV10-2 and TRBJ1-1; 7 bases are a match to TRBD1. V lost 6 bases, J lost 1 base, and 8 bases stayed unmatched. CDR1 WSHSY and CDR2 SAAADI come from the germline V gene. CDR3 length: 15 amino acids. The CDR3 region is CASRTRDRPNTEAFF. CDR3 sequence (DNA): TGCGCCAGCAGGACCCGGGACAGACCGAACACTGAAGCTTTCTTT.